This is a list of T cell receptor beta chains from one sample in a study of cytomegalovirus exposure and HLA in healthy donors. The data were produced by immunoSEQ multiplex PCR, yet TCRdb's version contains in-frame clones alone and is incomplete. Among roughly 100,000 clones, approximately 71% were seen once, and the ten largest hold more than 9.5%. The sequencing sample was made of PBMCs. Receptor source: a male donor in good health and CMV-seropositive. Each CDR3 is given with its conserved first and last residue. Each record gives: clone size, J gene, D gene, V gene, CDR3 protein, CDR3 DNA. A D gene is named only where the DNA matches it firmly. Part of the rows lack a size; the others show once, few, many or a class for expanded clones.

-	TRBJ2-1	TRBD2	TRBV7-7	CASSLGVTSGYNEQFF	TGTGCTAGCAGCTTAGGAGTGACTAGCGGTTACAATGAGCAGTTCTTC
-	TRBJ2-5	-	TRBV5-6	CASSYRIGQLYQETQYF	TGTGCCAGCAGCTATCGGATAGGACAACTGTACCAAGAGACCCAGTACTTC
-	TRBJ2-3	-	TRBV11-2	CASSSGYSGDTQYF	TGTGCCAGCAGCTCCGGATATTCGGGAGATACGCAGTATTTT
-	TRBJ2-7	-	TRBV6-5	CASRPGRGIYGQYF	TGTGCCAGCAGACCCGGAAGGGGCATATACGGGCAGTACTTC
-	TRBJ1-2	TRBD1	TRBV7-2	CASSLQGGDGYTF	TGTGCCAGCAGCTTGCAGGGGGGAGATGGCTACACCTTC
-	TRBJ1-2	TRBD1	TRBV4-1	CASSTQGANGYTF	TGCGCCAGCAGCACACAGGGGGCTAATGGCTACACCTTC
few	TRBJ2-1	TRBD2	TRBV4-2	CASSQDLASGSHEQFF	TGTGCCAGCAGCCAAGATCTGGCTAGCGGGAGCCATGAGCAGTTCTTC
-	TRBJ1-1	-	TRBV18	CASSPSSQGGTEAFF	TGTGCCAGCTCACCAAGTTCGCAGGGCGGCACTGAAGCTTTCTTT
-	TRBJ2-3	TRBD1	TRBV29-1	CSVGTGGSRDTQYF	TGCAGCGTTGGGACAGGGGGCTCGCGAGATACGCAGTATTTT
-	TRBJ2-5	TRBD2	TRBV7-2	CASSTSSGPQETQYF	TGTGCCAGCAGCACAAGTAGCGGGCCCCAAGAGACCCAGTACTTC
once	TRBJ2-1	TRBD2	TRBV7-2	CASSYTIAGAGYEQFF	TGTGCCAGCAGCTACACCATAGCGGGAGCAGGGTATGAGCAGTTCTTC
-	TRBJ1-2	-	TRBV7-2	CASSPEAAGANYGYTF	TGTGCCAGCAGCCCGGAGGCGGCAGGCGCTAACTATGGCTACACCTTC
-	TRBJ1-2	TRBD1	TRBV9	CASRGDRYYGYTF	TGTGCCAGCAGAGGGGACAGGTACTATGGCTACACCTTC
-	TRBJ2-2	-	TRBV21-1	CASSKAGAGTSGSTRRAGELFF	TGTGCCAGCAGCAAAGCGGGGGCAGGGACTAGCGGGAGCACCCGTCGCGCCGGGGAGCTGTTTTTT
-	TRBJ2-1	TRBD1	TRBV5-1	CASSLGQGSYNEQFF	TGCGCCAGCAGCTTGGGACAGGGATCCTACAATGAGCAGTTCTTC
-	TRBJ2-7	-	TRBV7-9	CASSFRTRQDQHEQYF	TGTGCCAGCAGCTTCCGCACCCGACAGGACCAACACGAGCAGTACTTC
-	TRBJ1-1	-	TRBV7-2	CASSLPGHLNTEAFF	TGTGCCAGCAGCTTACCGGGACATCTGAACACTGAAGCTTTCTTT
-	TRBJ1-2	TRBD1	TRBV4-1	CASSQVKKGAYGYTF	TGCGCCAGCAGCCAAGTAAAAAAGGGGGCTTATGGCTACACCTTC
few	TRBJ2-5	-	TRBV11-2	CASSLGGAPQETQYF	TGTGCCAGCAGCTTAGGGGGCGCTCCACAAGAGACCCAGTACTTC
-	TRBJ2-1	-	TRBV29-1	CSVENRGASSYNEQFF	TGCAGCGTTGAAAATCGTGGGGCGAGCTCCTACAATGAGCAGTTCTTC
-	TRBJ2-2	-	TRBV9	CASSVAPGAVNTGELFF	TGTGCCAGCAGCGTAGCCCCGGGAGCCGTTAACACCGGGGAGCTGTTTTTT
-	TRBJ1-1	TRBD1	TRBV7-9	CASSPGGAFTEAFF	TGTGCCAGCAGCCCAGGGGGCGCATTCACTGAAGCTTTCTTT
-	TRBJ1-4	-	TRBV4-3	CASSQERSAKGKLFF	TGCGCCAGCAGCCAAGAGAGGTCCGCTAAAGGAAAACTGTTTTTT